These 24 T cell receptor beta chains were all obtained from the same sample, sequenced in a study of shared T cell receptors in the human thymus. The data were produced by immunoSEQ multiplex PCR, yet TCRdb's version contains in-frame clones alone and is incomplete. This table has fewer than 700,000 clones, around 89% appearing once. This sample was shared with a second study, whose subject was human thymus T cells.

Sequenced sample: thymocytes. These receptor sequences come from a boy in the first two years of life with a congenital heart defect.

The genes are TRBV11-3 and TRBJ2-1, with TRBD1 identical over 8 bases. The CDR3 runs 16 residues. Losses at the gene ends were 6 bases for V and 12 bases for J; bases not matched to a gene: 19. CDR1 is SGHNT, CDR2 YENEEA, per germline. The CDR3 sequence: CASRPRGQAYQTGQFF. CDR3 DNA: TGTGCCAGCAGACCCCGGGGACAGGCCTATCAGACGGGGCAGTTCTTC.

The chain combines TRBV27 with TRBJ2-4, with 14 bases lining up with TRBD2. CDR1 is MNHEY, CDR2 SMNVEV, per germline (reference sequence). The CDR3 sequence is 18 residues long. After removal of 5 bases from V and 3 bases from J, the junction contained 9 bases not matched to a gene. This CDR3 reads CASSHGTSGRKGKNIQYF. For the CDR3, the DNA is TGTGCCAGCAGTCACGGGACTAGCGGGAGAAAGGGCAAAAACATTCAGTACTTC.

The genes are TRBV6-8 and TRBJ2-5; tentative D call: TRBD1 (5 bases). V gave up 6 bases and J gave up 5 bases, with 13 bases separating them. This CDR3 spans 13 amino acids. Germline V lookup: CDR1 MNHGY, CDR2 SAAAGT. The DNA for the CDR3 is TGTGCCAGCAGCCCAGGGATGGGGGAGACCCAGTACTTC. Protein product: CASSPGMGETQYF.

The V call is TRBV7-2, the J call TRBJ2-5; D is unresolved. V lost 3 bases and J lost 4, with 15 bases in between. This CDR3 has 15 amino acids. Germline V CDR1 and CDR2: SGHTA, FQGNSA. CDR3: CASSLGLGRLETQYF. Here the CDR3 DNA reads TGTGCCAGCAGCTTGGGTCTTGGGCGCCTAGAGACCCAGTACTTC.

The gene calls are TRBV11-2 and TRBJ2-7; D remains unclear. The CDR3 sequence is 15 residues long. Looked up from germline, CDR1 is SGHAT and CDR2 is FQNNGV. Trimming cost V 0 bases and J 0 bases, with 9 bases left between them. This chain's CDR3 is CASSLDPQFSYEQYF. Written as DNA, the CDR3 is TGTGCCAGCAGCTTAGACCCCCAGTTCTCCTACGAGCAGTACTTC.

The CDR3: CASSRARGRAWYEQYF. CDR3 nucleotide sequence: TGCGCCAGCAGCCGGGCCCGCGGGAGGGCCTGGTACGAGCAGTACTTC. The gene calls are TRBV4-3 and TRBJ2-7, with 9 bases identical to TRBD2. From germline, CDR1 is LGHNA and CDR2 YSLEER. V lost 4 bases, J lost 4 bases, and 11 bases stayed unmatched. The CDR3 sequence is 16 residues long.

V gene TRBV28 combines with J gene TRBJ2-7; 9 positions match TRBD2. This CDR3 contains 14 residues. CDR1 is MDHEN and CDR2 is SYDVKM in the germline V gene. V gave up 6 bases and J gave up 7 bases; unmatched junction bases: 10. The CDR3: CASSRAGGPGEQYF. Here the CDR3 DNA reads TGTGCCAGCAGCCGGGCGGGAGGGCCGGGGGAGCAGTACTTC. Looking up the rest from reference TRBV28 and TRBJ2-7 gives the full variable domain: DVKVTQSSRYLVKRTGEKVFLECVQDMDHENMFWYRQDPGLGLRLIYFSYDVKMKEKGDIPEGYSVSREKKERFSLILESASTNQTSMYLCASSRAGGPGEQYFGPGTRLTVT.

The rearrangement links TRBV20-1 to TRBJ2-1; D gene ambiguous. V was cut by 7 bases and J by 8 bases, with 12 bases left in between. The germline gives CDR1 DFQATT, CDR2 SNEGSKA (reference sequence). The CDR3 consists of 11 residues. The CDR3 is CSVADEDEQFF. CDR3 nucleotides: TGCAGTGTGGCAGACGAGGATGAGCAGTTCTTC.

CDR3 coding DNA: TGTGCCAGACCAGACAGGGCGTTCACTGAAGCTTTCTTT. Amino acids: CARPDRAFTEAFF. The rearrangement uses TRBV19 and TRBJ1-1; TRBD1 matches 7 bases. The CDR3 has 13 residues. Germline loops: CDR1 LNHDA, CDR2 SQIVND (reference sequence). The V gene end was trimmed by 9 bases and the J gene end by 4 bases; junction bases not matched to a gene: 8.

The chain links TRBV5-6 to TRBJ1-1; D is uncertain. The CDR3 totals 15 residues. The germline CDR1 and CDR2 sequences are SGHDT and YYEEEE. Trimming left V 4 bases short and J 2 bases short, with 15 bases between. DNA of the CDR3: TGTGCCAGCAGCCCAGATCGGGTAAGCAACACTGAAGCTTTCTTT. Its translation is CASSPDRVSNTEAFF.

CDR3 amino acids: CASSQGGGYGYTF. The CDR3 DNA is TGTGCCAGCAGCCAGGGGGGTGGCTATGGCTACACCTTC. This chain uses TRBV7-3 with TRBJ1-2, with 7 bases matching TRBD1. The CDR3 runs 13 residues. V gave up 5 bases and J gave up 4 bases; unmatched junction bases: 4. Germline CDR1 reads SGHTA; CDR2 reads FQGTGA.

The chain's CDR3 is CASSRPGLAGPGRFNEQFF. In DNA form, the CDR3 reads TGTGCCAGTAGTAGACCGGGACTAGCGGGGCCGGGAAGGTTCAATGAGCAGTTCTTC. The chain combines TRBV19 with TRBJ2-1; 13 bases fit TRBD2. The CDR3 has 19 amino acids. J gave up 6 bases and V 4 bases, and 15 bases lay outside the gene matches. The germline gives CDR1 LNHDA, CDR2 SQIVND (reference sequence).

The chain carries TRBV4-2 and TRBJ1-1; D gene ambiguous. V was clipped by 1 base and J by 1 base, with 4 bases between them. The CDR3 extends over 13 amino acids. Germline V gives CDR1 LGHNA, CDR2 YNFKEQ. The CDR3 loop is CASSQAGNTEAFF. The CDR3 DNA reads TGTGCCAGCAGCCAAGCAGGGAACACTGAAGCTTTCTTT.

The J gene is TRBJ1-5, the V gene TRBV28, with 8 bases identical to TRBD1. Looked up from germline, CDR1 is MDHEN and CDR2 is SYDVKM. The CDR3 extends over 13 amino acids. V dropped 10 bases and J dropped 5; count of bases not matched to a gene: 7. As DNA, the CDR3 is TGTGCCATCACAGGGGGTATGGATCAGCCCCAGCATTTT. Translated: CAITGGMDQPQHF.

The chain employs TRBV4-3 and TRBJ2-1; TRBD2 matches at 8 bases. Germline V gene data show CDR1 as LGHNA and CDR2 as YSLEER. The CDR3 has 22 residues. Germline trimming cut 2 bases from V and 0 bases from J; bases unmatched to any gene: 21. The CDR3 region is CASSQYRVVASGLHSSYNEQFF. CDR3 DNA: TGCGCCAGCAGCCAATACCGGGTCGTGGCTAGCGGGTTACATAGCTCCTACAATGAGCAGTTCTTC.

This clone was counted a single time. The chain couples TRBV7-2 to TRBJ2-3; TRBD2 agrees at 10 bases. Germline assignment: CDR1 SGHTA and CDR2 FQGNSA. This CDR3 comprises 15 residues. The V gene end was trimmed by 3 bases and the J gene end by 7 bases; junction bases not matched to a gene: 7. The DNA for the CDR3 is TGTGCCAGCAGCTTTCCACTAGCGGGGACCAATACGCAGTATTTT. It yields the protein CASSFPLAGTNTQYF.

The rearrangement joins TRBV28 to TRBJ2-3; TRBD2 aligns across 9 bases. The germline gives CDR1 MDHEN, CDR2 SYDVKM. The CDR3 is 12 residues long. With 11 bases clipped from V and 5 bases from J, the junction kept 5 bases outside the gene matches. This chain's CDR3 is CARALAGDTQYF. The CDR3 bases are TGTGCCCGCGCACTAGCGGGAGATACGCAGTATTTT.

The V and J genes are TRBV5-1 and TRBJ1-6; tentatively, D is TRBD1 (6 bases). Per the germline V gene, CDR1 is SGHRS and CDR2 is YFSETQ. V was cut by 3 bases and J by 7 bases, with 23 bases left in between. The CDR3 has 18 residues. The CDR3 loop reads CASSSGGGKVRTNSPLHF. The CDR3 nucleotides read TGCGCCAGCAGCTCGGGGGGCGGGAAGGTGCGGACCAATTCACCCCTCCACTTT.

This chain connects TRBV19 to TRBJ1-2, with D possibly TRBD1 on 5 matching bases. Trimming cost V 7 bases and J 3 bases, with 15 bases left between them. There are 14 residues in the CDR3. Germline CDR1 LNHDA, CDR2 SQIVND (reference sequence). For the CDR3, the DNA is TGTGCCAGTATTAGTAGGGGAAGGGACTATGGCTACACCTTC. It codes for CASISRGRDYGYTF.

V is TRBV6-1 and J is TRBJ1-5; D is possibly TRBD1 (5 bases). The germline V gene encodes CDR1 MNHNS and CDR2 SASEGT. V lost 3 bases and J lost 2, with 11 bases in between. The CDR3 sequence is 15 residues long. The CDR3 reads CASSDRAVGNQPQHF. In nucleotides, the CDR3 is TGTGCCAGCAGTGACAGGGCAGTGGGCAATCAGCCCCAGCATTTT.

The V gene is TRBV11-2, the J gene TRBJ1-2, with D perhaps TRBD1 (5 bases). The CDR3 is made up of 16 amino acids. Trimming cost V 1 base and J 0 bases, with 12 bases left between them. The germline V gene has CDR1 SGHAT and CDR2 FQNNGV. The CDR3 DNA reads as TGTGCCAGCAGCTTAGTCAGGGATCTTACTAACTATGGCTACACCTTC. It encodes CASSLVRDLTNYGYTF.

The chain couples TRBV27 to TRBJ2-3; TRBD2 agrees at 12 bases. V dropped 3 bases and J dropped 2; count of bases not matched to a gene: 6. The CDR3 is 17 amino acids. Germline V gene data show CDR1 as MNHEY and CDR2 as SMNVEV (reference sequence). The CDR3 loop reads CASSLSRTSGTTDTQYF. The CDR3 DNA sequence: TGTGCCAGCAGTTTGTCCCGGACTAGCGGGACCACAGATACGCAGTATTTT.

This chain connects TRBV5-4 to TRBJ1-1; the match to TRBD1 covers 11 bases. Per the germline V gene, CDR1 is SGHNT and CDR2 is YYREEE (reference sequence). Losses at the gene ends were 4 bases for V and 8 bases for J; bases not matched to a gene: 4. There are 13 residues in the CDR3. The CDR3 DNA reads as TGTGCCAGCAGCGCGGACAGGGGGCAAGAAGCTTTCTTT. Its translation: CASSADRGQEAFF.

The rearrangement uses TRBV18 and TRBJ2-1; D perhaps matches TRBD1 (5 bases). Deletions cut 6 bases from V and 5 bases from J, with 14 bases between. The CDR3 covers 14 residues. Per germline, CDR1 KGHSH and CDR2 LQKENI. The CDR3 loop reads CASSTRQGHNEQFF. CDR3 DNA: TGTGCCAGCTCCACCCGGCAGGGCCACAATGAGCAGTTCTTC.